This T cell receptor (beta chain) was documented in a study of T cell responses to AZD1222 COVID-19 vaccine. As for this clone: Its antigen is unknown.

V was pared by 5 bases and J by 7 bases, with 4 bases of the junction left unmatched. Germline values: CDR1 SGHTA, CDR2 FQGNSA. There are 13 residues in the CDR3. The study's findings and limits: Breadth and depth of Spike-specific TCRs rose after two AZD1222 doses. It was only 6 or 7 AZD1222 recipients who were seropositive at baseline. Donors in the cohort were predominantly white British and more often female, and clonal diversity was possibly underestimated. The study found vaccine-associated CD4 TCRs spanning spike, dominant at 160-218 and 743-854.

Sequenced by immunoSEQ multiplex PCR; TCRdb stores in-frame clones only, minus some. The table records more than 70,000 clones, about 85% of them present only once. The sequenced sample was peripheral blood, obtained on day 0 of AZD1222 vaccination. The chain combines TRBV7-2 with TRBJ1-3, with 8 bases that match TRBD1. The TCR sequence derives from an adult in good health. The CDR3 protein is CASSEDRVNTIYF. CDR3 bases: TGTGCCAGCAGCGAGGACAGGGTGAACACCATATATTTT.